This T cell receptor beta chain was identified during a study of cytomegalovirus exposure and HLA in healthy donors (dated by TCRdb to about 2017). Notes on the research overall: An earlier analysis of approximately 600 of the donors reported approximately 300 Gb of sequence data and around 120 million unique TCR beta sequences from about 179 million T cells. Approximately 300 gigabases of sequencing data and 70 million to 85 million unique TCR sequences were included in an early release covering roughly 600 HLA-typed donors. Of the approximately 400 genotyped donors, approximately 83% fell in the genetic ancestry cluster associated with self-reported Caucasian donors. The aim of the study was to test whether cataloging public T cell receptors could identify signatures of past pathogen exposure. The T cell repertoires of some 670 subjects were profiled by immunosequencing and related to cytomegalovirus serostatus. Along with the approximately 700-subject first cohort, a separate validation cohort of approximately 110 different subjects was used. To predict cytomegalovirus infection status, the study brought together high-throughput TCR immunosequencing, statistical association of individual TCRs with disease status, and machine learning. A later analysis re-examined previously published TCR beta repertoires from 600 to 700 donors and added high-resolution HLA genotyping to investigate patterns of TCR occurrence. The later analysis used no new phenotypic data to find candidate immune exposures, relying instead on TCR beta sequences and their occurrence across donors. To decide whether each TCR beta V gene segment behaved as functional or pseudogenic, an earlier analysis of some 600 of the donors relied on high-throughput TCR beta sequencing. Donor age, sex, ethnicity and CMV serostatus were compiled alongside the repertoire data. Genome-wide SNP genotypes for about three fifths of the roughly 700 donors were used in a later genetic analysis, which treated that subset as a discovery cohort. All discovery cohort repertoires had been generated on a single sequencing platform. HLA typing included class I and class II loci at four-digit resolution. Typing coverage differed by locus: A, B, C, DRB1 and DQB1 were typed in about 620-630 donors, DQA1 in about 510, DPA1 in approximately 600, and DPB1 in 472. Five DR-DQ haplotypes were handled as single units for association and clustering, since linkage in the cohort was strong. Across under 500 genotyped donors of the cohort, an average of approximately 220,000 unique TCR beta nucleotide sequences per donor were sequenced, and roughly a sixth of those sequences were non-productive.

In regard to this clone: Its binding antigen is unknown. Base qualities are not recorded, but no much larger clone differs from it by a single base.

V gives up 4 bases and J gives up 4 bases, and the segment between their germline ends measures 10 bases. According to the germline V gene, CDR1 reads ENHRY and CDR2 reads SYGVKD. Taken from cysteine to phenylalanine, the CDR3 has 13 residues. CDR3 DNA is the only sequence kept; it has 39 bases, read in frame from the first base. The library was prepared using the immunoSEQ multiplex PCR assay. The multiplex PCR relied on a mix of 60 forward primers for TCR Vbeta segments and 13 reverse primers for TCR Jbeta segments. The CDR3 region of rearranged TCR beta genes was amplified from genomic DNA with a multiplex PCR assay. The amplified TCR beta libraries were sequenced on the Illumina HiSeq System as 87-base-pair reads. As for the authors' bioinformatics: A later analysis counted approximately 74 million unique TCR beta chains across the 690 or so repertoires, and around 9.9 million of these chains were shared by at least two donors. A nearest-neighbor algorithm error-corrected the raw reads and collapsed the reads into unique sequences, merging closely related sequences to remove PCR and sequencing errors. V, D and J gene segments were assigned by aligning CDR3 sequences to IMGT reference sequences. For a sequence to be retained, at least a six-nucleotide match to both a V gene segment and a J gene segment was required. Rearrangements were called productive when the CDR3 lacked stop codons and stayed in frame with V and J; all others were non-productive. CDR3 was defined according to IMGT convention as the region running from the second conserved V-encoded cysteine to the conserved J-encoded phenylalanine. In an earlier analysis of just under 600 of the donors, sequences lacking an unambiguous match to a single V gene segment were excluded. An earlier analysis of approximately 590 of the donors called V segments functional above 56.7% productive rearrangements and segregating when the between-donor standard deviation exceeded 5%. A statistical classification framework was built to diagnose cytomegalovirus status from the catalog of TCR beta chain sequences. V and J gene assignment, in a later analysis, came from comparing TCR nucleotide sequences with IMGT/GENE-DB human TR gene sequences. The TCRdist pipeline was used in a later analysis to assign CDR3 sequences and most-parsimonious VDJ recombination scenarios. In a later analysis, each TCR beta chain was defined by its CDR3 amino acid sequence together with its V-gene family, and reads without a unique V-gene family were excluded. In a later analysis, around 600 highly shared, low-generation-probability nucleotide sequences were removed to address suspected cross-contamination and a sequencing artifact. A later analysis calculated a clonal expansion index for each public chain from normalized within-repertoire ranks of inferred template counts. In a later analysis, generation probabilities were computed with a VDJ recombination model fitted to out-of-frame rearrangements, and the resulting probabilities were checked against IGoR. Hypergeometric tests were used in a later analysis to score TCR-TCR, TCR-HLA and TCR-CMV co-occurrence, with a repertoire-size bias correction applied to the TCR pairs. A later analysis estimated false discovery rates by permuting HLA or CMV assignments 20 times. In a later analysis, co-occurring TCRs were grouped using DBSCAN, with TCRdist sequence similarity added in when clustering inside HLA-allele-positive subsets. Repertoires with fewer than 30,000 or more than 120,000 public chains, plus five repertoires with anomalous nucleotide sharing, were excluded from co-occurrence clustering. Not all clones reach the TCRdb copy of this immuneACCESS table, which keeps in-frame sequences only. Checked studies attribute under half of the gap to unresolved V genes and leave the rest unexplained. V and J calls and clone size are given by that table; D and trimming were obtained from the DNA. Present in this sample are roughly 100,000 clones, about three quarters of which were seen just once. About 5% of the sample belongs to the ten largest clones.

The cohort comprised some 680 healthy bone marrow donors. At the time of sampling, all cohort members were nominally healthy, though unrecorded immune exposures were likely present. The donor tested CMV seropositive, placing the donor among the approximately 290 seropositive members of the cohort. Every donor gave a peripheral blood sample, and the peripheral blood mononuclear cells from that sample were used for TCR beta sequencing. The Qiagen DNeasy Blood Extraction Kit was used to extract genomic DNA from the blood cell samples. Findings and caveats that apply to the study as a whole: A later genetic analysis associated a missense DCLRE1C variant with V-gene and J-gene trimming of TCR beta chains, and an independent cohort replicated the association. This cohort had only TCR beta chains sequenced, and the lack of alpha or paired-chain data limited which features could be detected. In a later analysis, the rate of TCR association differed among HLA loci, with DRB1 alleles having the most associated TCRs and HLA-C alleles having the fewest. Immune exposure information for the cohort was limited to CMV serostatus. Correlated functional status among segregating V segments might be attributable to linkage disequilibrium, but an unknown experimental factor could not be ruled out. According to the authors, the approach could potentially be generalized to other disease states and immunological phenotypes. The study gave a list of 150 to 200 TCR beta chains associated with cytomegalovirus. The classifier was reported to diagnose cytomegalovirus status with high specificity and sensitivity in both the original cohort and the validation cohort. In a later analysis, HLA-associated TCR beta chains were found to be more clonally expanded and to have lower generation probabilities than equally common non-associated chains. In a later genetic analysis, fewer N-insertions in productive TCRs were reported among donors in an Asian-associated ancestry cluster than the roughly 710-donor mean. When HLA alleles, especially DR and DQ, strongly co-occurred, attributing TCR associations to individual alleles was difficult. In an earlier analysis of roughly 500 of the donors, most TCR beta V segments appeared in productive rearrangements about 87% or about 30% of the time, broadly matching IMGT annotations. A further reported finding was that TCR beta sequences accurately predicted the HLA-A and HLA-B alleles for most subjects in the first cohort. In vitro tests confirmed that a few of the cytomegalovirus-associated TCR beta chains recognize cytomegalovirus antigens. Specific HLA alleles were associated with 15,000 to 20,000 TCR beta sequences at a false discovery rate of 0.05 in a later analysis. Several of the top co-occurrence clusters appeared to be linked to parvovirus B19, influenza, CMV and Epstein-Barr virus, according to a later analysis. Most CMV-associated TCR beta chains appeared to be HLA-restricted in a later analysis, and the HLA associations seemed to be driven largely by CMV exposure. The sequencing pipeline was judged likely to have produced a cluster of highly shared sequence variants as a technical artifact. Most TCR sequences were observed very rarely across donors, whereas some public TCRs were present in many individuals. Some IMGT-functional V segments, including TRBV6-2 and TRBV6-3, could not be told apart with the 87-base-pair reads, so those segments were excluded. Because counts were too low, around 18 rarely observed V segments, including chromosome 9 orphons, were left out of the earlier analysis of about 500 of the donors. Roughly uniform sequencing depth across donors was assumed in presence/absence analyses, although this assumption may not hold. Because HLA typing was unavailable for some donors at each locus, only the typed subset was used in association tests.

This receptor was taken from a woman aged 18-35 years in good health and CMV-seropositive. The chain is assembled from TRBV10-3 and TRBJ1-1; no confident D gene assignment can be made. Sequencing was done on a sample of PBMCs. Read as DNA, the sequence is TGTGCCATCAGTGTAACTCGTGGCACTGAAGCTTTCTTT. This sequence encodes CAISVTRGTEAFF.